This T cell receptor beta chain emerged from a study of technical replicates of blood from several donors. V was clipped by 6 bases and J by 2 bases, with 15 bases between them. The germline gives CDR1 MNHEY, CDR2 SVGAGI. The CDR3 extends over 15 amino acids. The table came from immunoSEQ multiplex PCR; TCRdb's copy has only in-frame clones and leaves some out. The sample consists of more than 65,000 clones, over 95% of them appearing once. The TCR comes from a human donor in good health. The rearrangement links TRBV6-5 to TRBJ2-3; D possibly corresponds to TRBD1 (6 bases). Sequenced input: T cells isolated from PBMCs. In nucleotides, the CDR3 is TGTGCCAGCAGCCCAGGGCAGGGGAACACAGATACGCAGTATTTT. It codes for CASSPGQGNTDTQYF.